This T cell receptor beta chain was identified during a study of cytomegalovirus exposure and HLA in healthy donors. Study details: Roughly 86 million unique TCRs from HLA-typed donors made up an early data release. Study-wide results and limits: Per published reports, the classifier diagnosed cytomegalovirus status with high specificity and sensitivity. In a later analysis, TCR beta V- and J-gene trimming was associated with a missense DCLRE1C variant. Most of the CMV-associated TCR beta chains (in a later analysis) appeared to be HLA-restricted.

In germline, CDR1 is SQVTM, CDR2 ANQGSEA. CDR3 size: 13 residues. V was shortened by 3 bases and J by 1 base, with 9 bases between the two germline ends. About this clone itself: Its specificity is not known.

13 Jbeta primers and 60 Vbeta primers were used for the PCR. Generated by immunoSEQ multiplex PCR, the TCRdb table keeps only in-frame clones and is missing some. Among about 130,000 clones, over 70% were seen once, and the ten largest hold roughly 2.7%. The chain has TRBV29-1 and TRBJ1-1, with D unresolved. Sequenced material: PBMCs. The source of this sequence is a woman aged 55 to 70 in good health and CMV-seropositive. CDR3 sequence reads: CSVEARTNTEAFF. In DNA form, the CDR3 reads TGCAGCGTTGAGGCTCGAACGAACACTGAAGCTTTCTTT.